These 10 T cell receptor beta chains share one sample of origin, sequenced in a study of T cell clusters in autoimmune cytopenias. Roughly 38,000 genome equivalents of blood DNA were amplified for TRB. One tube held mixed TRB-A and TRB-B primer pools for touch-down PCR. TCRdb processed the multiplex PCR reads again and assigns one entry to each CDR3 protein, with no DNA. Its listing shows 8,000 or so distinct CDR3 sequences. Sequenced sample: peripheral blood. Receptor source: a human donor with an autoimmune cytopenia or autoimmune hepatitis (not recorded which).

Measured by frequency, this clonotype is medium-sized. This sequence joins TRBV5-6 and TRBJ2-6. From germline, CDR1 is SGHDT and CDR2 YYEEEE. The CDR3 runs to 14 residues. This CDR3 is CASSLDSGANVLTF.

The rearrangement links TRBV11-1 to TRBJ1-3. This CDR3 has 17 amino acids. Germline V lookup: CDR1 SGHAT, CDR2 FQDESV (reference sequence). The CDR3 reads CASSFPIRTESGNTIYF. The whole variable domain, remainder taken from reference TRBV11-1 and TRBJ1-3, is EAEVAQSPRYKITEKSQAVAFWCDPISGHATLYWYRQILGQGPELLVQFQDESVVDDSQLPKDRFSAERLKGVDSTLKIQPAELGDSAMYLCASSFPIRTESGNTIYFGEGSWLTVV.

Considering frequency, this clonotype is medium-sized (0.01 to 0.1%). The rearrangement uses TRBV29-1 and TRBJ1-1; TCRdb's D call of TRBD1 is untestable without DNA. Germline V CDR1 and CDR2: SQVTM, ANQGSEA. The CDR3 runs 13 residues. The CDR3 protein is CSVEGQMNTEAFF. Using reference TRBV29-1 and TRBJ1-1 for the parts outside the CDR3, the full variable domain is SAVISQKPSRDICQRGTSLTIQCQVDSQVTMMFWYRQQPGQSLTLIATANQGSEATYESGFVIDKFPISRPNLTFSTLTVSNMSPEDSSIYLCSVEGQMNTEAFFGQGTRLTVV.

The chain employs TRBV5-1 and TRBJ2-6; with no DNA, the TCRdb D assignment of TRBD2 cannot be verified. The CDR3 covers 17 residues. Germline values: CDR1 SGHRS, CDR2 YFSETQ. The CDR3: CASSLVAGGGGANVLTF. Drawing the rest from reference TRBV5-1 and TRBJ2-6, the complete variable domain is KAGVTQTPRYLIKTRGQQVTLSCSPISGHRSVSWYQQTPGQGLQFLFEYFSETQRNKGNFPGRFSGRQFSNSRSEMNVSTLELGDSALYLCASSLVAGGGGANVLTFGAGSRLTVL.

The chain links TRBV7-9 to TRBJ2-2. The CDR3 spans 13 residues. Germline loops: CDR1 SEHNR, CDR2 FQNEAQ (reference sequence). The CDR3 reads CASSSLNTGELFF.

The rearrangement links TRBV19 to TRBJ1-5; TCRdb selects TRBD1, and the lack of DNA leaves this call unchecked. Germline values: CDR1 LNHDA, CDR2 SQIVND (reference sequence). The CDR3 extends over 13 amino acids. The chain's CDR3 is CASRSGGRQPQHF.

This chain connects TRBV10-3 to TRBJ1-4; TCRdb proposes TRBD1, but this gene call is untestable without DNA. Looked up from germline, CDR1 is ENHRY and CDR2 is SYGVKD. This CDR3 has 13 residues. The CDR3 sequence: CATSGGTNEKLFF.

The V and J genes are TRBV6-1 and TRBJ2-3; the D call of TRBD1 rests on TCRdb alone, since no DNA is present to check it. CDR1 MNHNS and CDR2 SASEGT come from the germline V gene. The CDR3 has 16 amino acids. This CDR3 is CASSYPTGRGADTQYF.

Frequency places this clonotype as medium-sized (0.01 to 0.1%). The chain combines TRBV6-5 with TRBJ1-3. The CDR3 runs 15 residues. CDR1 MNHEY and CDR2 SVGAGI come from the germline V gene. Here the CDR3 reads CASRTPGGSGNTIYF.

V gene TRBV20-1 combines with J gene TRBJ1-2; TCRdb's D call of TRBD1 is untestable without DNA. This CDR3 has 12 residues. Germline CDR1 and CDR2: DFQATT and SNEGSKA (reference sequence). The CDR3 here is CSASRGQSGYTF.